This T cell receptor (beta chain) comes out of a study of cytomegalovirus exposure and HLA in healthy donors. Points from the study as a whole: An analysis done earlier found most TCR beta V segments productive about 87% or about 30% of the time.

Germline CDR1 and CDR2: MNHNY and SVGAGI (reference sequence). This CDR3 spans 13 amino acids. Regarding this clone: Antigen unknown. The junction differs from germline at one of its ends, possibly a read error.

The study ran its PCR with 60 Vbeta and 13 Jbeta primers. Profiling relied on immunoSEQ multiplex PCR, and the TCRdb table lists in-frame clones only, not all of them. The table has 210,000 or so clones, over 80% seen once. The specimen sequenced was PBMCs. This chain uses TRBV6-6 with TRBJ1-1; 8 bases agree with TRBD1. The TCR was taken from a boy between 2 and 10 years old in good health and CMV-seronegative. CDR3 amino acids: CASSYPGQVDPIF. The CDR3 DNA follows: TGTGCCAGCAGCTACCCGGGACAGGTGGATCCAATCTTT.